This T cell receptor (beta chain) was captured in a study of blood T cell repertoires in COVID-19. Authors' processing steps: The assay estimated nucleated cells by amplifying reference gene primers. Clones were read by immunoSEQ multiplex PCR, and TCRdb kept only the in-frame ones, dropping some. From that table come the V and J calls and clone size; the DNA was used to work out D and trimming. Of some 64,000 clones in the sample, about four fifths were seen once. This clone has just a few counts. Sample: peripheral blood. This TCR came from an older woman with acute or convalescent COVID-19.

CDR3 coding DNA: TGTGCCAGCACCTATGGGACAGGGAGTTCACCCCTCCACTTT. Its protein product is CASTYGTGSSPLHF. The V gene is TRBV7-8, the J gene TRBJ1-6, with 9 bases that match TRBD1. Germline V gene lookup returns CDR1 SGHVS and CDR2 FQNEAQ. This CDR3 is built from 14 residues. V was clipped by 7 bases and J by 9 bases; unmatched bases: 7.